Each of the 20 T cell receptor beta chains below was sequenced from the same sample in a study of T cells in localized non-small cell lung cancer. Using immunoSEQ multiplex PCR, the repertoire was profiled, and TCRdb retains in-frame clones only, with some absent. This sample has around 30,000 clones, with about 91% found just once. The sample consisted of peripheral blood, taken before any cancer treatment. These TCRs come from a male donor older than 55 with stage I lung adenocarcinoma.

The chain uses TRBV28 and TRBJ1-1; 9 positions match TRBD1. This CDR3 is 15 amino acids long. In germline, CDR1 is MDHEN, CDR2 SYDVKM. V lost 5 bases to trimming and J lost 7 bases; unmatched junction nucleotides: 11. The CDR3 here is CASSPTTTGGNEAFF. Here the CDR3 DNA reads TGTGCCAGCAGTCCGACCACTACAGGGGGCAATGAAGCTTTCTTT.

V is TRBV11-2 and J is TRBJ1-3; possibly TRBD1 for D (5 bases). The CDR3 is 15 amino acids. V lost 4 bases to trimming and J lost 0 bases, with 10 bases between them. Per the germline V gene, CDR1 is SGHAT and CDR2 is FQNNGV. Here the CDR3 reads CASSYGAFSGNTIYF. The CDR3 region has the DNA TGTGCCAGCAGCTACGGGGCCTTCTCTGGAAACACCATATATTTT.

This chain uses TRBV11-3 with TRBJ1-1; 8 bases map to TRBD1. This CDR3 comprises 14 residues. V gave up 2 bases and J gave up 4 bases; unmatched junction bases: 3. CDR1 is SGHNT, CDR2 YENEEA, per germline. In nucleotides, the CDR3 is TGTGCCAGCAGCTTAACAGGGGGATCCACTGAAGCTTTCTTT. Its protein product is CASSLTGGSTEAFF.

The rearrangement uses TRBV12-2 and TRBJ1-1. TRBV12-2 is annotated as a pseudogene. The CDR3 totals 16 residues. Written as DNA, the CDR3 is TGTGCAAGTCGCCGTACTGGGACTTTCGGAAACACTGAAGCTTTCTTT. The encoded protein is CASRRTGTFGNTEAFF.

The genes are TRBV30 and TRBJ1-6, with TRBD1 matching over 11 bases. The CDR3 sequence is 14 residues long. Germline V gene lookup returns CDR1 GTSNPN and CDR2 SVGIG (reference sequence). J was trimmed by 10 bases and V by 1 base; bases with no gene match: 3. The CDR3 loop reads CAWSAGTGGSPLHF. The CDR3 nucleotides read TGTGCCTGGAGTGCCGGGACAGGGGGATCACCCCTCCACTTT.

The chain links TRBV28 to TRBJ1-2; the D gene is possibly TRBD1 (5 bases). Looked up from germline, CDR1 is MDHEN and CDR2 is SYDVKM. This CDR3 is built from 14 residues. The V end was cut by 7 bases, the J end by 4 bases, with 16 bases between. The CDR3 reads CASTTGVATYGYTF. Written as DNA, the CDR3 is TGTGCCAGCACCACAGGAGTTGCTACCTATGGCTACACCTTC.

The CDR3 sequence is CASSPPGGNTEAFF. CDR3 coding DNA: TGTGCCAGCTCACCACCGGGGGGGAACACTGAAGCTTTCTTT. This chain links TRBV18 with TRBJ1-1, with a possible D match to TRBD1 (5 bases). The germline gives CDR1 KGHSH, CDR2 LQKENI. V lost 0 bases and J 1 base, leaving 6 bases between the germline ends. The CDR3 is made up of 14 amino acids.

Details on this clone: Other DNA sequences of this sample code for an identical CDR3. J is TRBJ2-3 and V is TRBV9, with D possibly TRBD2 on 6 matching bases. Germline loops: CDR1 SGDLS, CDR2 YYNGEE. The CDR3 length is 15 residues. Trimming shortened V by 0 bases and J by 6 bases, and 14 bases separated the two germline ends. The CDR3 sequence: CASSVEGRGGDTQYF. Written as DNA, the CDR3 is TGTGCCAGCAGCGTAGAGGGGCGCGGAGGGGATACGCAGTATTTT.

The rearrangement joins TRBV5-1 to TRBJ2-5; D remains ambiguous. V was pared by 7 bases and J by 2 bases, with 9 bases between. CDR3 length equals 12 residues. Germline CDR1 SGHRS, CDR2 YFSETQ. CDR3 sequence reads: CASGAGQETQYF. The CDR3 DNA sequence: TGCGCCAGCGGCGCAGGACAAGAGACCCAGTACTTC.

This clone was detected a few times. The gene calls are TRBV6-4 and TRBJ1-1, with D perhaps matching TRBD1 (6 bases). The CDR3 sequence is 15 residues long. Looked up from germline, CDR1 is MRHNA and CDR2 is SNTAGT. Trimming pared 3 bases from V and 5 bases from J, leaving 16 bases between. The CDR3 nucleotides read TGTGCCAGCAGTGATTCAGGGGCCCCGAGAACTGAAGCTTTCTTT. This translates into CASSDSGAPRTEAFF.

The rearrangement links TRBV7-6 to TRBJ1-2; 9 nucleotides align to TRBD1. CDR3 length equals 14 residues. V gave up 5 bases and J gave up 8 bases; unmatched junction bases: 9. From germline, CDR1 is SGHVS and CDR2 FNYEAQ. The CDR3 DNA follows: TGTGCCAGCAGCCCGGGACAGGGTTTGCAGGGCTACACCTTC. Protein sequence: CASSPGQGLQGYTF.

This chain connects TRBV6-5 to TRBJ1-2, with D possibly TRBD1 on 5 matching bases. The germline gives CDR1 MNHEY, CDR2 SVGAGI. Trimming shortened V by 7 bases and J by 8 bases, and 14 bases separated the two germline ends. There are 12 residues in the CDR3. The CDR3 is CASTGGMDGYTF. The CDR3 nucleotides read TGTGCCAGCACTGGGGGGATGGACGGCTACACCTTC.

The V and J genes are TRBV5-4 and TRBJ1-2; D is ambiguous. The CDR3 sequence is 14 residues long. Germline lookup yields CDR1 SGHNT and CDR2 YYREEE (reference sequence). V shed 0 bases and J shed 8 bases, with 14 bases lying between them. CDR3 in amino acids: CASSLEGGPGGYTF. The CDR3 DNA reads TGTGCCAGCAGCTTGGAGGGAGGGCCCGGAGGCTACACCTTC.

V and J are TRBV18 and TRBJ1-2; 8 bases are shared with TRBD1. CDR3 size: 14 residues. J was trimmed by 7 bases and V by 0 bases; bases with no gene match: 4. Germline V gives CDR1 KGHSH, CDR2 LQKENI. The CDR3 region has the DNA TGTGCCAGCTCACCACCCGGACAGGGTGGTGGCTACACCTTC. Amino acids: CASSPPGQGGGYTF.

This clone was seen just once. The rearrangement joins TRBV6-5 to TRBJ2-3; D unresolved. From germline, CDR1 is MNHEY and CDR2 SVGAGI. V was clipped by 7 bases and J by 0 bases, with 5 bases between them. This CDR3 has 12 residues. CDR3 bases: TGTGCCAGCATGGACAGCACAGATACGCAGTATTTT. This translates into CASMDSTDTQYF.

V and J are TRBV5-1 and TRBJ1-1; no definite D call. Trimming took off 2 bases at V and 0 bases at J, with 5 bases between the two ends. CDR3 length: 13 residues. Germline V gene sequence: CDR1 SGHRS, CDR2 YFSETQ. The CDR3 here is CASSFSMNTEAFF. CDR3 nucleotide sequence: TGCGCCAGCAGCTTTTCGATGAACACTGAAGCTTTCTTT.

In this sample, this clone turned up a few times. J is TRBJ1-4 and V is TRBV7-6; the D gene is possibly TRBD1 (6 bases). The CDR3 length is 15 residues. V dropped 3 bases and J dropped 8 bases, with 16 bases sitting between them. Looked up from germline, CDR1 is SGHVS and CDR2 is FNYEAQ. The CDR3 loop reads CASSLGNGQKEKLFF. CDR3 nucleotide sequence: TGTGCCAGCAGCTTGGGCAATGGACAGAAAGAAAAACTGTTTTTT.

The chain joins TRBV11-2 to TRBJ1-2; 7 nucleotides align to TRBD1. Germline loops: CDR1 SGHAT, CDR2 FQNNGV. This CDR3 is 14 amino acids long. V lost 6 bases to trimming and J lost 3 bases; unmatched junction nucleotides: 7. This CDR3 is CASRGTGADYGYTF. Written as DNA, the CDR3 is TGTGCCAGCAGGGGAACAGGGGCGGACTATGGCTACACCTTC.

The chain carries TRBV5-6 and TRBJ1-1; TRBD1 matches 12 bases. The germline V gene has CDR1 SGHDT and CDR2 YYEEEE. The CDR3 covers 17 residues. Trimming at V came to 6 bases and at J to 3 bases, leaving 12 bases not matched to a gene. CDR3 sequence: CASTKVGGQGAYTEAFF. CDR3 DNA: TGTGCCAGCACCAAGGTCGGGGGACAGGGGGCTTACACTGAAGCTTTCTTT. The full variable domain, in which reference TRBV5-6 and TRBJ1-1 provide the parts outside the CDR3, is DAGVTQSPTHLIKTRGQQVTLRCSPKSGHDTVSWYQQALGQGPQFIFQYYEEEERQRGNFPDRFSGHQFPNYSSELNVNALLLGDSALYLCASTKVGGQGAYTEAFFGQGTRLTVV.

The chain joins TRBV18 to TRBJ1-5, with D unclear. CDR1 is KGHSH, CDR2 LQKENI, per germline. The CDR3 is 14 residues long. With 3 bases removed from V and 3 bases from J, the gap between germline ends came to 9 bases. CDR3 protein: CASSPSGPNQPQHF. The CDR3 coding sequence is TGTGCCAGCTCACCCTCTGGACCCAATCAGCCCCAGCATTTT.